These T cell receptor beta chains were read from a single sample in a study of cytomegalovirus exposure and HLA in healthy donors. The repertoire was sequenced with immunoSEQ multiplex PCR; TCRdb's copy has only in-frame clones and lacks some. The sample includes approximately 110,000 clones, 85% to 95% of them seen just once. Sequenced input: PBMCs. Receptors originate from a woman between 18 and 29 years old in good health and CMV-seronegative. The CDR3 runs from the conserved cysteine through the conserved F or W. Each record gives: J gene, CDR3 length, clone size, V gene, D gene, CDR3 protein, CDR3 DNA. A D gene is named only where the DNA matches it firmly. Expanded clones are given a class, and other clones once, few, many or no size at all.

>TRBJ1-1|12|.|TRBV5-6|.
CASSEGYTEAFF
TGTGCCAGCAGCGAGGGATACACTGAAGCTTTCTTT
>TRBJ2-7|16|.|TRBV4-1|TRBD1
CASSQGFETGLYEQYF
TGCGCCAGCAGCCAAGGGTTCGAGACAGGGCTGTACGAGCAGTACTTC
>TRBJ2-7|13|.|TRBV29-1|TRBD1
CSVGTGLTYEQYF
TGCAGCGTTGGGACAGGGCTTACCTACGAGCAGTACTTC
>TRBJ2-1|11|.|TRBV10-3|.
CAIRGEEEQFF
TGTGCCATCAGAGGAGAAGAGGAGCAGTTCTTC
>TRBJ1-3|16|.|TRBV29-1|.
CSVSPWGLTSGNTIYF
TGCAGCGTTTCCCCCTGGGGGCTAACCTCTGGAAACACCATATATTTT
>TRBJ2-7|13|.|TRBV27|.
CASRPLMGREQYF
TGTGCCAGCAGACCCCTTATGGGGCGCGAGCAGTACTTC
>TRBJ2-4|16|once|TRBV11-2|.
CASSPLGGNRWNIQYF
TGTGCCAGCAGCCCCCTCGGGGGAAACAGGTGGAACATTCAGTACTTC
>TRBJ2-2|17|.|TRBV4-1|TRBD2
CASSQIMGTTFTGELFF
TGCGCCAGCAGCCAAATTATGGGGACTACCTTCACCGGGGAGCTGTTTTTT
>TRBJ1-2|15|.|TRBV6-6|.
CASSDPQEIDYGYTF
TGTGCCAGCAGCGATCCACAAGAAATTGACTATGGCTACACCTTC
>TRBJ2-2|16|once|TRBV6-1|TRBD2
CASSEPTSGNTGELFF
TGTGCCAGCAGTGAACCGACTAGCGGAAACACCGGGGAGCTGTTTTTT
>TRBJ1-1|15|.|TRBV7-9|TRBD1
CASSSYRGLNTEAFF
TGTGCCAGCAGCTCCTACAGGGGGCTGAACACTGAAGCTTTCTTT
>TRBJ1-4|14|.|TRBV5-1|.
CASSARGGNEKLFF
TGCGCCAGCAGCGCCCGGGGAGGGAATGAAAAACTGTTTTTT
>TRBJ2-1|15|.|TRBV7-2|.
CASSSGIGTYNEQFF
TGTGCCAGCAGCTCCGGGATAGGTACCTACAATGAGCAGTTCTTC
>TRBJ2-5|17|.|TRBV9|.
CASSPEGQIFYQETQYF
TGTGCCAGCAGCCCGGAGGGACAGATCTTCTACCAAGAGACCCAGTACTTC
>TRBJ2-7|14|.|TRBV6-6|TRBD1
CASSYGQGAYEQYF
TGTGCCAGCAGTTACGGGCAGGGGGCCTACGAGCAGTACTTC
>TRBJ2-2|15|.|TRBV9|.
CASSAKTANTGELFF
TGTGCCAGCAGCGCCAAGACAGCGAACACCGGGGAGCTGTTTTTT
>TRBJ1-2|11|.|TRBV2|.
CATGAWDGYTF
TGTGCCACAGGGGCGTGGGATGGCTACACCTTC
>TRBJ1-4|15|.|TRBV7-3|TRBD1
CASSRPGQGNEKLFF
TGTGCCAGCAGCCGACCGGGACAGGGAAATGAAAAACTGTTTTTT
>TRBJ2-7|13|.|TRBV19|.
CASGDGDRYEQYF
TGTGCCAGTGGCGACGGAGATCGCTACGAGCAGTACTTC
>TRBJ2-7|14|.|TRBV18|TRBD1
CASSSGTGGYEQYF
TGTGCCAGCTCATCCGGGACAGGAGGCTACGAGCAGTACTTC
>TRBJ2-6|17|.|TRBV29-1|.
CSVEQGKGLAGANVLTF
TGCAGCGTTGAACAGGGGAAGGGCCTAGCTGGGGCCAACGTCCTGACTTTC
>TRBJ1-5|14|.|TRBV5-4|.
CASSLAGQGQPQHF
TGTGCCAGCAGCTTGGCAGGTCAAGGACAGCCCCAGCATTTT
>TRBJ2-1|14|.|TRBV28|.
CASSLVSSYNEQFF
TGTGCCAGCAGTTTGGTGAGCTCCTACAATGAGCAGTTCTTC
>TRBJ2-1|17|once|TRBV7-2|.
CASSLIRQGPPHHEQFF
TGTGCCAGCAGCTTAATCCGCCAGGGGCCTCCCCATCATGAGCAGTTCTTC
>TRBJ2-1|16|.|TRBV5-4|TRBD2
CASSAYGLAGVDEQFF
TGTGCCAGCAGTGCATACGGGCTAGCGGGGGTGGATGAGCAGTTCTTC
>TRBJ1-3|18|.|TRBV9|TRBD1
CASSDPGTGGLEGNTIYF
TGTGCCAGCAGCGACCCCGGGACAGGGGGGCTGGAGGGAAACACCATATATTTT
>TRBJ2-5|15|.|TRBV5-1|TRBD2
CASSWTSGARETQYF
TGCGCCAGCAGCTGGACTAGCGGGGCCCGGGAGACCCAGTACTTC
>TRBJ2-5|16|.|TRBV7-9|TRBD2
CASRRTSGTIQETQYF
TGTGCCAGCAGGCGGACTAGCGGTACTATCCAAGAGACCCAGTACTTC
>TRBJ1-6|18|.|TRBV5-1|TRBD1
CASSLQTGGSSYNSPLHF
TGCGCCAGCAGCTTACAAACAGGGGGCAGCTCCTATAATTCACCCCTCCACTTT
>TRBJ2-6|15|once|TRBV7-2|.
CASSQTGSGANVLTF
TGTGCCAGCAGCCAGACAGGCTCTGGGGCCAACGTCCTGACTTTC
>TRBJ2-5|14|.|TRBV9|TRBD1
CASSRQGAGETQYF
TGTGCCAGCAGCCGTCAGGGGGCGGGGGAGACCCAGTACTTC
>TRBJ2-2|12|.|TRBV6-4|.
CASSDGLGELFF
TGTGCCAGCAGTGACGGCCTCGGGGAGCTGTTTTTT
>TRBJ1-1|13|.|TRBV30|.
CAWSQGEHTEAFF
TGTGCCTGGAGTCAAGGAGAGCACACTGAAGCTTTCTTT
>TRBJ2-3|16|.|TRBV7-2|.
CASSLAAQRRTDTQYF
TGTGCCAGCAGCTTAGCGGCTCAGCGGCGCACAGATACGCAGTATTTT
>TRBJ2-1|12|.|TRBV13|TRBD2
CASSSSGRGGFF
TGTGCCAGCAGCTCCTCGGGGCGGGGGGGGTTCTTC
>TRBJ1-1|14|.|TRBV5-1|TRBD1
CASSLGTGGTEAFF
TGCGCCAGCAGCTTGGGGACAGGGGGCACTGAAGCTTTCTTT
>TRBJ1-4|14|.|TRBV19|.
CASTQPGVEEKLFF
TGTGCCAGTACCCAGCCAGGGGTGGAGGAAAAACTGTTTTTT
>TRBJ2-3|15|.|TRBV28|.
CASSSHQRTDDTQYF
TGTGCCAGCAGTTCACACCAACGGACAGACGATACGCAGTATTTT
>TRBJ2-5|12|.|TRBV5-1|.
CASSLEGETQYF
TGCGCCAGCAGCTTGGAGGGGGAGACCCAGTACTTC